Listed below are T cell receptor beta chains from one sample, sequenced in a study of cytomegalovirus exposure and HLA in healthy donors. Repertoires were generated with immunoSEQ multiplex PCR, while TCRdb's copy carries only in-frame clones and drops some. The repertoire has about 240,000 clones, around 83% of them found once; the top ten carry 0.2% to 0.25%. Sequencing was done on a sample of PBMCs. The source of these receptors is a girl aged 2-10 years in good health and CMV-seronegative. CDR3s include the opening cysteine and the closing phenylalanine or tryptophan. The D gene is left open where the match is weak. Rows give clone size only sometimes, using once, few, many, or a class for an expanded clone.

>-|TRBJ1-2|TRBV12-1|few
TGTGCCAGCAGCTTCCCATACCAGTCGACAGAACGCTATGGCTACACCTTC
CASSFPYQSTERYGYTF
>-|TRBJ1-4|TRBV21-1|-
TGTGCCAGCAAAGCAAAACTGTTTTTT
CASKAKLFF
>TRBD2|TRBJ2-5|TRBV4-2|few
TGTGCCAGCAGCCATATAGCGGGGGGCCTCCAAGAGACCCAGTACTTC
CASSHIAGGLQETQYF
>TRBD1|TRBJ1-1|TRBV11-3|-
TGTGCCAGCAGCCCAGTAGGACAGGGGGCAAACACTGAAGCTTTCTTT
CASSPVGQGANTEAFF
>-|TRBJ2-1|TRBV5-1|-
TGCGCCAGCAGCTCGCTTGCCGGGACCTACAATGAGCAGTTCTTC
CASSSLAGTYNEQFF
>-|TRBJ2-2|TRBV19|-
TGTGCCAGTAGTCGGGGAAACACCGGGGAGCTGTTTTTT
CASSRGNTGELFF
>-|TRBJ1-1|TRBV7-2|-
TGTGCCAGCAGCTTTCGTAATTTTTGGGCCACTGAAGCTTTCTTT
CASSFRNFWATEAFF
>TRBD2|TRBJ2-3|TRBV5-1|-
TGCGCCAGCAGCAGCGGACTAGCGGGAGTCTATAGCACAGATACGCAGTATTTT
CASSSGLAGVYSTDTQYF
>TRBD1|TRBJ2-5|TRBV25-1|-
TGTGCCATACAACAGGGGGCCCAAGAGACCCAGTACTTC
CAIQQGAQETQYF
>TRBD1|TRBJ1-2|TRBV6-5|-
TGTGCCAGCAGTTACTGGCAGGGGGCTTTTGGCTACACCTTC
CASSYWQGAFGYTF
>TRBD2|TRBJ2-1|TRBV14|-
TGTGCCAGCAGCCAAGTGGGAGGGGAGCAGTTCTTC
CASSQVGGEQFF
>-|TRBJ2-5|TRBV19|-
TGTGCCAGTAGTATTCAGGGTGTGGAGACCCAGTACTTC
CASSIQGVETQYF
>-|TRBJ2-2|TRBV5-1|-
TGCGCCAGCACCACTTCCTTAGCGATAAACACCGGGGAGCTGTTTTTT
CASTTSLAINTGELFF
>TRBD1|TRBJ1-3|TRBV19|-
TGTGCCAGTAGGGGACAGGGGAATGCTGGAAACACCATATATTTT
CASRGQGNAGNTIYF
>TRBD1|TRBJ2-7|TRBV25-1|-
TGTGCCAGCAGTTCCCCGGGGACAGGGAGGTCCTACGAGCAGTACTTC
CASSSPGTGRSYEQYF
>TRBD1|TRBJ2-2|TRBV7-9|-
TGTGCCAGCAGCTTAGGGACAGGGTCGGGTACCGGGGAGCTGTTTTTT
CASSLGTGSGTGELFF
>TRBD2|TRBJ2-5|TRBV7-2|-
TGTGCCAGCAGCCAACCTCGGACTAGCTTCGAGACCCAGTACTTC
CASSQPRTSFETQYF
>TRBD2|TRBJ2-3|TRBV25-1|-
TGTGCCAGCAGCCTAGCGGGGGCAGATACGCAGTATTTT
CASSLAGADTQYF
>-|TRBJ1-4|TRBV6-6|-
TGTGCCAGCAGTTACTCGACGGGAGTGAATGAAAAACTGTTTTTT
CASSYSTGVNEKLFF
>TRBD2|TRBJ2-5|TRBV10-3|-
TGTGCCATCGGCGCTAGCGGACAAGAGACCCAGTACTTC
CAIGASGQETQYF
>-|TRBJ2-1|TRBV7-3|-
TGTGCCAGCACCAACGGGACTCCCCATTATGAGCAGTTCTTC
CASTNGTPHYEQFF
>-|TRBJ2-2|TRBV30|-
TGTGCCTGGAGTTTCGGTGGTGAGGGCTGGAACACCGGGGAGCTGTTTTTT
CAWSFGGEGWNTGELFF
>TRBD2|TRBJ2-1|TRBV5-5|once
TGTGCCAGCAGCCCGGGACTAGCGGAGGGGTATGAGCAGTTCTTC
CASSPGLAEGYEQFF
>-|TRBJ2-7|TRBV11-2|-
TGTGCCAGCAGCTCTCGCCCAAACCCCGGGACTCAGATCTCCTACGAGCAGTACTTC
CASSSRPNPGTQISYEQYF
>TRBD1|TRBJ2-6|TRBV28|-
TGTGCCAGCAAACCATCCGGGACAGTCTCTGGGGCCAACGTCCTGACTTTC
CASKPSGTVSGANVLTF
>TRBD2|TRBJ2-7|TRBV5-1|-
TGCGCCAGCAGCCGTGGGACTAGCGGGGCTTCCTACGAGCAGTACTTC
CASSRGTSGASYEQYF
>TRBD1|TRBJ2-2|TRBV5-5|-
TGTGCCAGCAGCTTGGCGACAGGGGGCAACACCGGGGAGCTGTTTTTT
CASSLATGGNTGELFF
>TRBD1|TRBJ2-7|TRBV5-4|-
TGTGCCAGCAGCCTCCCCGGGACAGGTATTTACGAGCAGTACTTC
CASSLPGTGIYEQYF
>-|TRBJ1-2|TRBV30|-
TGTGCCTGGAGTGGGGCATACTTAATCGGCTACACCTTC
CAWSGAYLIGYTF
>TRBD2|TRBJ2-5|TRBV7-9|once
TGTGCCAGCAGCTTCGGGGCGGGAGGGCCGGTGGAGACCCAGTACTTC
CASSFGAGGPVETQYF
>TRBD1|TRBJ1-2|TRBV30|-
TGTGCCTGGGACAGGGAAACCCTTGGCTACACCTTC
CAWDRETLGYTF
>-|TRBJ1-1|TRBV6-1|few
TGTGCCAGCAGTGAAGCAGTGAGGACAAAGAATGAAGCTTTCTTT
CASSEAVRTKNEAFF
>-|TRBJ1-2|TRBV21-1|-
TGTGCCAGCAGCGCGCGAAAGACAGGGGAAGATGGCTACACCTTC
CASSARKTGEDGYTF
>-|TRBJ2-1|TRBV11-2|-
TGTGCCAGCAGCTTGCGAAAGAGCTCCTACAATGAGCAGTTCTTC
CASSLRKSSYNEQFF
>-|TRBJ1-5|TRBV7-9|once
TGTGCCAGCAGCCTCGGGAGGGAGCAGCCCCAGCATTTT
CASSLGREQPQHF